This T cell receptor beta chain was documented in a study of blood T cell repertoires in COVID-19. Study overall: Specimens from acute and convalescent COVID-19 originated in the United States, Italy and Spain. T cells, B-cell-depleted T cells, or PBMCs provided the cDNA or gDNA that served as material.

Assay used: immunoSEQ multiplex PCR; TCRdb lists only in-frame clones, some missing. This sample carries about 210,000 clones, approximately 90% of them seen once, and the ten largest clones take under 13%. Enrollees, about 18 to 89 years old, lived in roughly 24 US areas. Categorization into cohorts depended on clinical history that participants reported. The CDR3 sequence is 18 residues long. Unmatched junction bases numbered 12, after V lost 3 bases and J lost 4 bases. CDR1 and CDR2 from the germline V gene are MDHEN and SYDVKM. Input material: PBMCs or T cells enriched from blood (not recorded which). V is TRBV28 and J is TRBJ2-5; 12 nucleotides line up with TRBD1. This receptor was obtained from a man between 18 and 29 years old with acute COVID-19. Here the CDR3 DNA reads TGTGCCAGCAGTTTTATCGGGACAGGGGGCGAATTGTTAGAGACCCAGTACTTC. Protein: CASSFIGTGGELLETQYF.